The subject of this entry is one T cell receptor (beta chain). This sample is part of a study of blood T cell repertoires in COVID-19. Study-level background: Samples taken during acute and convalescent COVID-19 were collected in the United States, Italy and Spain. Sources were T cells, B-cell-depleted T cells, or PBMCs; the material itself was cDNA or gDNA.

Those enrolled in Seattle joined during active infection and were followed longitudinally afterward. Under the authors' procedure: Amplification with reference gene primers provided the estimates of nucleated cell counts. Only in-frame clones appear in the TCRdb table, and some are missing; sequencing was by immunoSEQ multiplex PCR. V and J calls and clone size are copied from that table; D and trimming were computed from the DNA. The sample contains a few hundred thousand clones, just under 90% of which appear only once. This CDR3 comprises 14 residues. Germline V gene lookup returns CDR1 LNHNV and CDR2 YYDKDF (reference sequence). With 8 bases clipped from V and 6 bases from J, the junction kept 8 bases outside the gene matches.

The V call is TRBV15, the J call TRBJ2-1, with TRBD2 identical over 9 bases. The TCR originated in a woman between 50 and 59 years old with COVID-19, enrolled during active disease. Sequencing used peripheral blood. For the CDR3, the DNA is TGTGCCACCGGGGGCGGGAGGGCCAGCAATGAGCAGTTCTTC. As protein: CATGGGRASNEQFF.